The rows below give T cell receptor beta chains drawn from one sample of a study of OX40 agonist ivuxolimab in advanced cancers. Clones were sequenced by immunoSEQ multiplex PCR, and TCRdb holds only the in-frame ones, with some missing. The table lists tens of thousands of clones, approximately 84% of them singletons. The material was CD4+ or CD8+ T cells sorted from blood, obtained in a trial of the OX40 agonist ivuxolimab. The receptors shown here come from an adult with an advanced solid tumor such as melanoma, head and neck, liver or kidney cancer. The CDR3 runs from the conserved cysteine through the conserved F or W. A D gene is named only where the DNA matches it firmly. The size of a clone is reported for some rows only, either as once, few or many, or as a class for expanded clones.

j_gene: TRBJ1-6; d_gene: .; len: 13; abundance: few; v_gene: TRBV6-1; CDR3aa: CASSNGGNSPLHF; CDR3nt: TGTGCCAGCAGCAACGGAGGAAATTCACCCCTCCACTTT
j_gene: TRBJ2-1; d_gene: TRBD2; len: 15; abundance: .; v_gene: TRBV5-4; CDR3aa: CASSWGSGRYNEQFF; CDR3nt: TGTGCCAGCAGCTGGGGTAGCGGGCGCTACAATGAGCAGTTCTTC
j_gene: TRBJ2-3; d_gene: .; len: 18; abundance: .; v_gene: TRBV7-9; CDR3aa: CASSPLSLQGGSTDTQYF; CDR3nt: TGTGCCAGCAGCCCGTTGTCTTTACAGGGAGGTAGCACAGATACGCAGTATTTT
j_gene: TRBJ2-4; d_gene: .; len: 14; abundance: .; v_gene: TRBV6-5; CDR3aa: CASSYSTTGSIQYF; CDR3nt: TGTGCCAGCAGTTACTCGACTACAGGGAGCATTCAGTACTTC
j_gene: TRBJ1-3; d_gene: .; len: 14; abundance: .; v_gene: TRBV18; CDR3aa: CASSTGTGGNTIYF; CDR3nt: TGTGCCAGCTCCACAGGGACGGGTGGAAACACCATATATTTT
j_gene: TRBJ2-3; d_gene: TRBD1; len: 17; abundance: .; v_gene: TRBV11-2; CDR3aa: CASSPPPGTGEVDTQYF; CDR3nt: TGTGCCAGCAGTCCCCCCCCAGGGACAGGGGAGGTGGATACGCAGTATTTT
j_gene: TRBJ2-3; d_gene: TRBD1; len: 15; abundance: .; v_gene: TRBV7-3; CDR3aa: CASSPRTGGTDTQYF; CDR3nt: TGTGCCAGCAGCCCCCGGACAGGGGGTACAGATACGCAGTATTTT
j_gene: TRBJ2-1; d_gene: .; len: 15; abundance: .; v_gene: TRBV27; CDR3aa: CASSLRWDPYNEQFF; CDR3nt: TGTGCCAGCAGTTTAAGATGGGACCCCTACAATGAGCAGTTCTTC
j_gene: TRBJ1-5; d_gene: .; len: 16; abundance: .; v_gene: TRBV19; CDR3aa: CASSTQPIQGGQPQHF; CDR3nt: TGTGCCAGTAGTACGCAACCAATACAGGGCGGTCAGCCCCAGCATTTT
j_gene: TRBJ1-5; d_gene: .; len: 13; abundance: .; v_gene: TRBV5-8; CDR3aa: CASSARRNQPQHF; CDR3nt: TGTGCCAGCAGCGCCCGGCGGAATCAGCCCCAGCATTTT
j_gene: TRBJ2-5; d_gene: TRBD2; len: 16; abundance: .; v_gene: TRBV5-6; CDR3aa: CASGLAGAVGQETQYF; CDR3nt: TGTGCCAGCGGTCTAGCGGGAGCAGTTGGCCAAGAGACCCAGTACTTC
j_gene: TRBJ1-3; d_gene: .; len: 16; abundance: few; v_gene: TRBV4-3; CDR3aa: CASSHTQSNSGNTIYF; CDR3nt: TGCGCCAGCAGCCACACACAGTCCAACTCTGGAAACACCATATATTTT
j_gene: TRBJ1-4; d_gene: .; len: 14; abundance: few; v_gene: TRBV10-3; CDR3aa: CAINNGATNEKLFF; CDR3nt: TGTGCCATCAATAACGGGGCAACTAATGAAAAACTGTTTTTT
j_gene: TRBJ1-4; d_gene: TRBD1; len: 17; abundance: .; v_gene: TRBV15; CDR3aa: CATRRDLTGAINEKLFF; CDR3nt: TGTGCCACCAGGCGCGATTTAACAGGGGCTATTAATGAAAAACTGTTTTTT
j_gene: TRBJ2-5; d_gene: .; len: 14; abundance: .; v_gene: TRBV9; CDR3aa: CASSVRVGGETQYF; CDR3nt: TGTGCCAGCAGCGTACGGGTGGGAGGAGAGACCCAGTACTTC
j_gene: TRBJ2-7; d_gene: .; len: 14; abundance: medium-sized; v_gene: TRBV7-9; CDR3aa: CASSNSLAWYEQYF; CDR3nt: TGTGCCAGCAGCAACTCACTAGCTTGGTACGAGCAGTACTTC
j_gene: TRBJ1-3; d_gene: .; len: 15; abundance: .; v_gene: TRBV7-2; CDR3aa: CASRISDYSGNTIYF; CDR3nt: TGTGCCAGCAGGATTTCAGATTACTCTGGAAACACCATATATTTT
j_gene: TRBJ2-7; d_gene: .; len: 13; abundance: few; v_gene: TRBV6-5; CDR3aa: CASSYSWGYEQYF; CDR3nt: TGTGCCAGCAGTTACTCTTGGGGCTACGAGCAGTACTTC
j_gene: TRBJ2-3; d_gene: .; len: 15; abundance: .; v_gene: TRBV6-5; CDR3aa: CASSYGGFGTDTQYF; CDR3nt: TGTGCCAGCAGCTACGGCGGATTCGGCACAGATACGCAGTATTTT
j_gene: TRBJ1-2; d_gene: TRBD1; len: 15; abundance: once; v_gene: TRBV18; CDR3aa: CASSPGQGMVYGYTF; CDR3nt: TGTGCCAGCTCACCTGGACAGGGGATGGTCTATGGCTACACCTTC
j_gene: TRBJ2-5; d_gene: TRBD1; len: 12; abundance: .; v_gene: TRBV2; CDR3aa: CASRDRGETQYF; CDR3nt: TGTGCCAGCAGGGACAGGGGAGAGACCCAGTACTTC
j_gene: TRBJ2-1; d_gene: TRBD1; len: 15; abundance: .; v_gene: TRBV11-3; CDR3aa: CASSDRDRGFNEQFF; CDR3nt: TGTGCCAGCAGCGACCGGGACAGGGGCTTCAATGAGCAGTTCTTC
j_gene: TRBJ1-1; d_gene: .; len: 14; abundance: .; v_gene: TRBV4-3; CDR3aa: CASSPLGGRTEAFF; CDR3nt: TGCGCCAGCAGCCCTTTAGGGGGTCGGACTGAAGCTTTCTTT
j_gene: TRBJ1-1; d_gene: TRBD1; len: 15; abundance: .; v_gene: TRBV2; CDR3aa: CASSKGATVNTEAFF; CDR3nt: TGTGCCAGCAGTAAGGGGGCAACGGTGAACACTGAAGCTTTCTTT
j_gene: TRBJ1-2; d_gene: TRBD1; len: 15; abundance: few; v_gene: TRBV6-5; CDR3aa: CASSTPGQGAFGYTF; CDR3nt: TGTGCCAGCAGTACCCCGGGACAGGGGGCATTTGGCTACACCTTC
j_gene: TRBJ2-5; d_gene: .; len: 16; abundance: .; v_gene: TRBV15; CDR3aa: CATSRDLGEGQETQYF; CDR3nt: TGTGCCACCAGCAGAGATCTCGGAGAGGGCCAAGAGACCCAGTACTTC
j_gene: TRBJ1-5; d_gene: .; len: 13; abundance: .; v_gene: TRBV7-2; CDR3aa: CASSLGANQPQHF; CDR3nt: TGTGCCAGCAGCTTAGGCGCCAATCAGCCCCAGCATTTT
j_gene: TRBJ1-3; d_gene: .; len: 14; abundance: .; v_gene: TRBV10-3; CDR3aa: CAISAGVYGNTIYF; CDR3nt: TGTGCCATCAGTGCGGGCGTCTACGGAAACACCATATATTTT
j_gene: TRBJ1-3; d_gene: .; len: 15; abundance: .; v_gene: TRBV5-1; CDR3aa: CASSPQGYAGNTIYF; CDR3nt: TGCGCCAGCAGCCCACAGGGTTACGCTGGAAACACCATATATTTT
j_gene: TRBJ2-7; d_gene: .; len: 14; abundance: once; v_gene: TRBV18; CDR3aa: CASSPLPESHEQYF; CDR3nt: TGTGCCAGCTCACCACTCCCAGAATCCCACGAGCAGTACTTC
j_gene: TRBJ2-3; d_gene: TRBD2; len: 15; abundance: .; v_gene: TRBV5-4; CDR3aa: CASSLSSGSGDTQYF; CDR3nt: TGTGCCAGCAGCTTGAGTAGCGGGTCCGGGGATACGCAGTATTTT
j_gene: TRBJ1-2; d_gene: TRBD1; len: 18; abundance: once; v_gene: TRBV12-5; CDR3aa: CASGPSTPETGGVHGYTF; CDR3nt: TGTGCTAGTGGTCCCTCGACTCCCGAGACAGGGGGTGTCCATGGCTACACCTTC
j_gene: TRBJ2-1; d_gene: TRBD2; len: 16; abundance: once; v_gene: TRBV5-8; CDR3aa: CASSIRASGFYNEQFF; CDR3nt: TGTGCCAGCAGTATCAGGGCTAGCGGATTCTACAATGAGCAGTTCTTC
j_gene: TRBJ2-5; d_gene: TRBD2; len: 13; abundance: .; v_gene: TRBV28; CDR3aa: CASSYGGAETQYF; CDR3nt: TGTGCCAGCAGTTACGGGGGGGCGGAGACCCAGTACTTC
j_gene: TRBJ2-1; d_gene: TRBD2; len: 14; abundance: .; v_gene: TRBV29-1; CDR3aa: CSVFGGSSYNEQFF; CDR3nt: TGCAGCGTCTTCGGCGGGAGCTCCTACAATGAGCAGTTCTTC
j_gene: TRBJ2-5; d_gene: TRBD2; len: 14; abundance: .; v_gene: TRBV5-1; CDR3aa: CASSSAGGGETQYF; CDR3nt: TGCGCCAGCAGCTCAGCGGGGGGAGGTGAGACCCAGTACTTC
j_gene: TRBJ1-1; d_gene: .; len: 15; abundance: .; v_gene: TRBV4-1; CDR3aa: CASSQDPRENTEAFF; CDR3nt: TGCGCCAGCAGCCAAGACCCCCGGGAGAACACTGAAGCTTTCTTT
j_gene: TRBJ2-7; d_gene: TRBD1; len: 13; abundance: .; v_gene: TRBV2; CDR3aa: CASIFDRGDEQYF; CDR3nt: TGTGCCAGCATATTCGACAGGGGCGACGAGCAGTACTTC
j_gene: TRBJ1-1; d_gene: .; len: 15; abundance: .; v_gene: TRBV28; CDR3aa: CASRIGAGLNTEAFF; CDR3nt: TGTGCCAGCAGAATTGGGGCAGGCCTAAACACTGAAGCTTTCTTT
j_gene: TRBJ1-1; d_gene: TRBD1; len: 14; abundance: .; v_gene: TRBV5-4; CDR3aa: CASSLDRAYTEAFF; CDR3nt: TGTGCCAGCAGCCTGGACAGGGCGTACACTGAAGCTTTCTTT
j_gene: TRBJ2-2; d_gene: .; len: 12; abundance: .; v_gene: TRBV5-6; CDR3aa: CASRKRTGELFF; CDR3nt: TGTGCCAGCAGGAAACGTACCGGGGAGCTGTTTTTT
j_gene: TRBJ2-1; d_gene: TRBD2; len: 16; abundance: .; v_gene: TRBV11-2; CDR3aa: CASSLEISGVDNEQFF; CDR3nt: TGTGCCAGCAGCTTAGAGATTAGCGGGGTAGACAATGAGCAGTTCTTC
j_gene: TRBJ2-2; d_gene: .; len: 16; abundance: .; v_gene: TRBV5-1; CDR3aa: CASSRNGRVSTGELFF; CDR3nt: TGCGCCAGCAGTCGAAACGGCAGGGTGAGCACCGGGGAGCTGTTTTTT
j_gene: TRBJ2-2; d_gene: .; len: 11; abundance: .; v_gene: TRBV19; CDR3aa: CASSWVGELFF; CDR3nt: TGTGCCAGTAGTTGGGTCGGGGAGCTGTTTTTT
j_gene: TRBJ1-2; d_gene: TRBD1; len: 15; abundance: .; v_gene: TRBV14; CDR3aa: CASSQLGQGERGYTF; CDR3nt: TGTGCCAGCAGCCAATTGGGACAGGGGGAGCGCGGCTACACCTTC
j_gene: TRBJ2-3; d_gene: TRBD2; len: 15; abundance: .; v_gene: TRBV10-3; CDR3aa: CAISEPAGNTDTQYF; CDR3nt: TGTGCCATCAGTGAGCCAGCGGGGAACACAGATACGCAGTATTTT
j_gene: TRBJ2-1; d_gene: .; len: 14; abundance: .; v_gene: TRBV7-2; CDR3aa: CASSSTRGVGEQFF; CDR3nt: TGTGCCAGCAGCTCCACGCGGGGAGTGGGTGAGCAGTTCTTC
j_gene: TRBJ2-1; d_gene: .; len: 13; abundance: .; v_gene: TRBV7-9; CDR3aa: CASSLRGRNEQFF; CDR3nt: TGTGCCAGCAGCTTACGGGGGAGAAATGAGCAGTTCTTC
j_gene: TRBJ1-6; d_gene: .; len: 14; abundance: few; v_gene: TRBV4-2; CDR3aa: CASSPQRGDSPLHF; CDR3nt: TGTGCCAGCAGCCCCCAAAGAGGGGATTCACCCCTCCACTTT
j_gene: TRBJ1-5; d_gene: .; len: 17; abundance: few; v_gene: TRBV5-8; CDR3aa: CASSSTPPRFSNQPQHF; CDR3nt: TGTGCCAGCAGCTCGACTCCCCCCAGGTTTAGCAATCAGCCCCAGCATTTT
j_gene: TRBJ1-5; d_gene: .; len: 13; abundance: .; v_gene: TRBV18; CDR3aa: CASSPDSYQPQHF; CDR3nt: TGTGCCAGCTCTCCGGACAGCTATCAGCCCCAGCATTTT
j_gene: TRBJ2-3; d_gene: .; len: 14; abundance: .; v_gene: TRBV29-1; CDR3aa: CSVAGRGNTDTQYF; CDR3nt: TGCAGCGTGGCCGGAAGGGGAAACACAGATACGCAGTATTTT
j_gene: TRBJ1-3; d_gene: .; len: 14; abundance: once; v_gene: TRBV5-6; CDR3aa: CASSLGSSGNTIYF; CDR3nt: TGTGCCAGCAGCTTGGGGTCCTCTGGAAACACCATATATTTT
j_gene: TRBJ1-1; d_gene: TRBD1; len: 13; abundance: .; v_gene: TRBV4-1; CDR3aa: CASSLDRDTEAFF; CDR3nt: TGCGCCAGCAGCCTCGACAGGGACACTGAAGCTTTCTTT
j_gene: TRBJ2-7; d_gene: .; len: 16; abundance: .; v_gene: TRBV14; CDR3aa: CASSPEVRVGSYEQYF; CDR3nt: TGTGCCAGCAGCCCCGAAGTAAGGGTCGGGTCCTACGAGCAGTACTTC
j_gene: TRBJ1-2; d_gene: .; len: 14; abundance: .; v_gene: TRBV7-8; CDR3aa: CASSYRDTLSGYTF; CDR3nt: TGTGCCAGCAGCTATCGGGACACCTTGAGCGGCTACACCTTC
j_gene: TRBJ2-5; d_gene: TRBD1; len: 13; abundance: once; v_gene: TRBV11-3; CDR3aa: CASSLDREETQYF; CDR3nt: TGTGCCAGCAGCTTGGACAGGGAGGAGACCCAGTACTTC
j_gene: TRBJ1-1; d_gene: .; len: 14; abundance: .; v_gene: TRBV4-1; CDR3aa: CASSQEARGTEAFF; CDR3nt: TGCGCCAGCAGCCAAGAGGCCAGGGGCACTGAAGCTTTCTTT
j_gene: TRBJ2-1; d_gene: TRBD2; len: 15; abundance: few; v_gene: TRBV7-2; CDR3aa: CASSPQRGALGEQFF; CDR3nt: TGTGCCAGCAGCCCCCAGCGGGGAGCTCTGGGGGAGCAGTTCTTC